This T cell receptor beta chain was sequenced for a study of blood T cell repertoires in COVID-19. In the study overall: T cells, B-cell-depleted T cells, or PBMCs provided the cDNA or gDNA that served as material.

Grouping used clinical history reported by participants in a survey and questionnaire. Germline V lookup: CDR1 SGHVS, CDR2 FQNEAQ. The CDR3 covers 13 residues. The V end was cut by 8 bases, the J end by 5 bases, with 15 bases between. This clone showed up just once. Repertoires were generated with immunoSEQ multiplex PCR, while TCRdb's copy carries only in-frame clones and drops some. The sample comprises about 320,000 clones, 80% to 90% of which are singletons, and about 9.8% rests with the top ten. The rearrangement joins TRBV7-8 to TRBJ1-1, with a tentative D call TRBD1 (5 bases). The source material was PBMCs or T cells enriched from blood (not recorded which). This clonotype was sampled from a young woman who had recovered from COVID-19. The CDR3: CASAGGAWTEAFF. The CDR3 nucleotides are TGTGCCAGCGCCGGAGGGGCTTGGACTGAAGCTTTCTTT.